The 29 T cell receptor beta chains presented below share a single source sample, sequenced in a study of blood T cell repertoires in COVID-19. Data came from immunoSEQ multiplex PCR; TCRdb stores just in-frame clones and leaves some out. Among over 150,000 clones listed, under 90% were seen once. The sequenced sample consisted of peripheral blood. These receptors all come from a woman of 80 years or more with active or convalescent COVID-19.

The chain has TRBV5-1 and TRBJ1-4, with 7 bases lining up with TRBD1. V was pared by 4 bases and J by 3 bases, with 12 bases of the junction left unmatched. Germline values: CDR1 SGHRS, CDR2 YFSETQ. This CDR3 contains 17 residues. CDR3 amino acids: CASSRVGQRPANEKLFF. Here the CDR3 DNA reads TGCGCCAGCAGCCGTGTGGGACAGCGCCCGGCTAATGAAAAACTGTTTTTT.

The rearrangement links TRBV12-3 or TRBV12-4 to TRBJ2-7, with D possibly being TRBD1 (6 bases). CDR3 length: 12 amino acids. The germline V and J ends were trimmed by 5 bases and 4 bases, with 9 bases remaining between them. CDR3 amino acids: CASSPDSYEQYF. The CDR3 nucleotides read TGTGCCAGCAGTCCGGACAGTTACGAGCAGTACTTC.

For this clone: Other DNA sequences in this sample translate to the same CDR3. The CDR3 DNA sequence: TGTGCCAGCAGCCAGGCATCGAACACTGAAGCTTTCTTT. Translating it yields CASSQASNTEAFF. The rearrangement joins TRBV14 to TRBJ1-1; the D is unclear. V was shortened by 3 bases and J by 1 base, with 6 bases between the two germline ends. Germline V lookup: CDR1 SGHDN, CDR2 FVKESK. The CDR3 sequence is 13 residues long.

The chain joins TRBV6-5 to TRBJ2-7; D is unclear. The V and J ends lost 6 bases and 0 bases respectively, with 12 bases between them. The CDR3 runs to 14 residues. CDR1 is MNHEY and CDR2 is SVGAGI in the germline V gene. CDR3 in DNA: TGTGCCAGCAGCACTACTTATACCTCCTACGAGCAGTACTTC. Its translation: CASSTTYTSYEQYF.

The CDR3 DNA reads TGTGCCAGTAGTATCGACAGTAGCCCCAACACTGAAGCTTTCTTT. As protein: CASSIDSSPNTEAFF. The chain has TRBV19 and TRBJ1-1, with D perhaps matching TRBD1 (5 bases). The CDR3 spans 15 residues. V lost 3 bases and J lost 2, with 13 bases in between. Germline CDR1 reads LNHDA; CDR2 reads SQIVND (reference sequence).

J is TRBJ2-7 and V is TRBV2; D might be TRBD1 (6 bases). CDR1 and CDR2 from the germline V gene are SNHLY and FYNNEI. The CDR3 spans 13 residues. Trimming shortened V by 8 bases and J by 3 bases, and 14 bases separated the two germline ends. CDR3 nucleotides: TGTGCCAGCCTACAGGGTAATCTCTACGAGCAGTACTTC. Its protein is CASLQGNLYEQYF.

This chain uses TRBV10-2 with TRBJ1-5, with 9 bases lining up with TRBD1. Looked up from germline, CDR1 is WSHSY and CDR2 is SAAADI. This CDR3 is 18 amino acids long. V shed 4 bases and J 0 bases; nucleotides not matched to a gene: 10. CDR3 amino acids: CASSGYSTGGLSNQPQHF. In nucleotides, the CDR3 is TGCGCCAGCAGTGGGTACTCAACAGGGGGCCTTAGCAATCAGCCCCAGCATTTT.

The rearrangement uses TRBV19 and TRBJ2-3, with 7 bases identical to TRBD2. There are 16 residues in the CDR3. The ends lost 9 bases at V and 2 bases at J; junction bases unmatched: 14. Looked up from germline, CDR1 is LNHDA and CDR2 is SQIVND (reference sequence). CDR3 sequence reads: CARSHRAGVDTDTQYF. CDR3 coding DNA: TGTGCCAGGTCCCATAGGGCGGGAGTGGACACAGATACGCAGTATTTT.

The chain joins TRBV3-1 (or the pseudogene TRBV3-2) to TRBJ2-1; weak D call: TRBD2 (5 bases). The CDR3 runs to 15 residues. The V gene's germline CDR1 is LGHDT and CDR2 YNNKEL (reference sequence). Trimming shortened V by 3 bases and J by 2 bases, and 11 bases separated the two germline ends. The chain's CDR3 is CASSHRGSTYNEQFF. The CDR3, as DNA: TGTGCCAGCAGCCACCGAGGGAGCACCTACAATGAGCAGTTCTTC.

This chain connects TRBV30 to TRBJ2-7; 10 bases align to TRBD2. The CDR3 consists of 15 residues. V dropped 0 bases and J dropped 0; count of bases not matched to a gene: 2. CDR1 and CDR2 (germline): GTSNPN, SVGIG (reference sequence). The CDR3 coding sequence is TGTGCCTGGAGTGTAAGGACTAGCGGCTCCTACGAGCAGTACTTC. It encodes CAWSVRTSGSYEQYF.

The chain is built from TRBV2 and TRBJ2-7; possibly TRBD2 for D (5 bases). The CDR3 totals 13 residues. The germline gives CDR1 SNHLY, CDR2 FYNNEI. The V gene lost 4 bases and the J gene lost 4 bases, with 11 bases spanning the gap. CDR3 sequence (DNA): TGTGCCAGCAGTGGACTATTAGGATACGAGCAGTACTTC. This encodes CASSGLLGYEQYF.

The V gene is TRBV30, the J gene TRBJ2-5; D unresolved. Germline V gene sequence: CDR1 GTSNPN, CDR2 SVGIG (reference sequence). V lost 5 bases and J lost 5, with 12 bases in between. This CDR3 comprises 12 residues. The CDR3 DNA reads as TGTGCCTGGGGGCCCCTCGAGGAGACCCAGTACTTC. This sequence encodes CAWGPLEETQYF.

The rearrangement links TRBV5-4 to TRBJ1-2, with D tentatively TRBD1 (5 bases). The germline V and J ends were trimmed by 1 base and 8 bases, with 15 bases remaining between them. CDR3 size: 14 residues. The germline V gene encodes CDR1 SGHNT and CDR2 YYREEE (reference sequence). The CDR3 DNA follows: TGTGCCAGCAGCTTGCCCATGCAGGGAACAGGCTACACCTTC. Translation gives CASSLPMQGTGYTF.

This clone has a single count. The V gene is TRBV6-5, the J gene TRBJ1-4; TRBD1 aligns across 8 bases. The germline CDR1 and CDR2 sequences are MNHEY and SVGAGI. The CDR3 sequence is 15 residues long. V gave up 0 bases and J gave up 4 bases; unmatched junction bases: 1. CDR3 residues: CASSYSRGRNEKLFF. As DNA, the CDR3 is TGTGCCAGCAGTTACTCCAGGGGGCGTAATGAAAAACTGTTTTTT.

This chain uses TRBV18 with TRBJ1-1, with TRBD1 matching over 10 bases. V shed 5 bases and J 2 bases; nucleotides not matched to a gene: 5. CDR3 length: 15 residues. The germline V gene encodes CDR1 KGHSH and CDR2 LQKENI. This CDR3 is CASSTGTGVNTEAFF. CDR3 nucleotides: TGTGCCAGCTCAACCGGGACAGGGGTTAACACTGAAGCTTTCTTT.

The chain joins TRBV4-1 to TRBJ2-3; 15 bases fit TRBD2. The V segment lost 6 bases and the J segment 3 bases; nucleotides outside the gene matches: 13. Germline CDR1 and CDR2: MGHRA and YSYEKL. The CDR3 has 19 amino acids. CDR3 region: CASRPGTSGRFSRTDTQYF. CDR3 DNA sequence: TGCGCCAGCAGGCCCGGGACTAGCGGGAGGTTTTCACGGACAGATACGCAGTATTTT.

In its sample, this clone was seen a few times. This rearrangement joins TRBV4-1 to TRBJ1-3; D possibly corresponds to TRBD1 (5 bases). V lost 2 bases and J 0 bases, leaving 14 bases between the germline ends. The CDR3 sequence is 17 residues long. The germline V gene has CDR1 MGHRA and CDR2 YSYEKL. The CDR3, as DNA: TGCGCCAGCAGCCAATCGGGACTTCGGAACTCTGGAAACACCATATATTTT. It codes for CASSQSGLRNSGNTIYF.

The rearrangement uses TRBV5-1 and TRBJ2-2, with TRBD2 identical over 15 bases. The germline V gene has CDR1 SGHRS and CDR2 YFSETQ. Trimming at V came to 0 bases and at J to 6 bases, leaving 6 bases not matched to a gene. The CDR3 has 18 amino acids. The CDR3 DNA follows: TGCGCCAGCAGCTTGGGTGGACTAGCGGGAGGGCCTTCCGGGGAGCTGTTTTTT. Amino acids: CASSLGGLAGGPSGELFF.

J is TRBJ1-1 and V is TRBV6-1; 7 bases map to TRBD1. The trim removed 3 bases at V and 4 bases at J, leaving 5 bases unmatched. There are 14 residues in the CDR3. CDR1 and CDR2 (germline): MNHNS, SASEGT. DNA of the CDR3: TGTGCCAGCAGTGACCAACAGGGGTTCACTGAAGCTTTCTTT. Translated, it gives CASSDQQGFTEAFF.

V usage is TRBV19 and J usage is TRBJ2-3; possible D gene TRBD1, 6 bases. Germline lookup yields CDR1 LNHDA and CDR2 SQIVND (reference sequence). V was clipped by 7 bases and J by 3 bases, with 11 bases between them. The CDR3 runs 13 residues. CDR3 DNA: TGTGCCAGTACCTTCAGGGGTACAGATACGCAGTATTTT. It specifies CASTFRGTDTQYF.

This chain connects TRBV5-6 to TRBJ1-2; TRBD1 might be the D (5 bases). This CDR3 spans 13 amino acids. Germline assignment: CDR1 SGHDT and CDR2 YYEEEE. With 0 bases removed from V and 8 bases from J, the gap between germline ends came to 11 bases. DNA for the CDR3: TGTGCCAGCAGCTTGGGGGGCGGTCGGGGCTACACCTTC. Translation: CASSLGGGRGYTF.

This clone was seen a handful of times. The chain recombines TRBV28 with TRBJ1-3; 10 nucleotides align to TRBD1. Germline CDR1 is MDHEN and CDR2 is SYDVKM. V was clipped by 8 bases and J by 0 bases; unmatched bases: 7. The CDR3 spans 16 residues. The CDR3 is CASHDRGLYSGNTIYF. The DNA for the CDR3 is TGTGCCAGCCACGACAGGGGGCTTTACTCTGGAAACACCATATATTTT.

This clone was detected only once. This sequence joins TRBV5-4 and TRBJ2-3, with TRBD2 identical over 7 bases. Trimming cost V 0 bases and J 2 bases; bases outside gene matches: 15. This CDR3 is 19 amino acids long. In germline, CDR1 is SGHNT, CDR2 YYREEE (reference sequence). The CDR3 sequence is CASSLGMGREAGLTDTQYF. The CDR3, as DNA: TGTGCCAGCAGCTTGGGGATGGGACGGGAGGCAGGACTCACAGATACGCAGTATTTT.

The chain links TRBV5-1 to TRBJ2-6, with D unresolved. Germline lookup yields CDR1 SGHRS and CDR2 YFSETQ. V was pared by 0 bases and J by 0 bases, with 7 bases between. CDR3 length: 16 residues. CDR3 DNA sequence: TGCGCCAGCAGCTTGGCCGTTAGCTCTGGGGCCAACGTCCTGACTTTC. The encoded protein is CASSLAVSSGANVLTF.

The V gene is TRBV27, the J gene TRBJ2-7; 7 bases map to TRBD2. Germline CDR1 MNHEY, CDR2 SMNVEV (reference sequence). V shed 7 bases, J shed 2 bases, and the junction held 20 bases outside the gene matches. The CDR3 spans 18 residues. CDR3 nucleotide sequence: TGTGCCAGCACCGATTTAGTGGTAGGGCGGGAGCCCGCCTACGAGCAGTACTTC. It encodes CASTDLVVGREPAYEQYF.

J is TRBJ1-1 and V is TRBV5-4, with TRBD1 matching 7 bases. The CDR3 is 16 amino acids. Looked up from germline, CDR1 is SGHNT and CDR2 is YYREEE (reference sequence). V shed 4 bases, J shed 0 bases, and the junction held 9 bases outside the gene matches. CDR3 residues: CASSPPGGTMNTEAFF. CDR3 coding DNA: TGTGCCAGCAGCCCCCCAGGGGGGACCATGAACACTGAAGCTTTCTTT.

Only one count was recorded for this clone. The chain combines TRBV5-1 with TRBJ1-2; D is ambiguous. Per the germline V gene, CDR1 is SGHRS and CDR2 is YFSETQ. There are 14 residues in the CDR3. Deletions cut 0 bases from V and 1 base from J, with 7 bases between. The CDR3 coding sequence is TGCGCCAGCAGCTTGGACCCTAATAACTATGGCTACACCTTC. Residues: CASSLDPNNYGYTF.

This chain joins TRBV11-1 and TRBJ1-1; D possibly corresponds to TRBD1 (6 bases). This CDR3 is 15 amino acids long. Trimming removed 5 bases at V and 1 base at J, with 14 bases between. Germline V CDR1 and CDR2: SGHAT, FQDESV (reference sequence). The CDR3, as DNA: TGTGCCAGCAGCCGGACAGACGAGGGGAACACTGAAGCTTTCTTT. The encoded protein is CASSRTDEGNTEAFF.

J is TRBJ1-5 and V is TRBV9; D call uncertain. The CDR3 contains 14 residues. The germline V gene encodes CDR1 SGDLS and CDR2 YYNGEE. V gave up 0 bases and J gave up 6 bases, with 10 bases separating them. Here the CDR3 reads CASSVGERGQPQHF. The CDR3, as DNA: TGTGCCAGCAGCGTAGGGGAGCGGGGTCAGCCCCAGCATTTT.